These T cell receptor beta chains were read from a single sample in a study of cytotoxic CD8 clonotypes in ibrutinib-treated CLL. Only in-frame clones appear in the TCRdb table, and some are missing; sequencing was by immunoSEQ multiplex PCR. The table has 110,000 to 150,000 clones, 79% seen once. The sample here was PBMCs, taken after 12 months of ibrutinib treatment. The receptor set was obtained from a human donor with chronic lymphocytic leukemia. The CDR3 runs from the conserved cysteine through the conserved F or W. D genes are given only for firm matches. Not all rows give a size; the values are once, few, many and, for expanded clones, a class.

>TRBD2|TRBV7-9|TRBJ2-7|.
TGTGCCACCTCCGGAACGGGCGGGAGGCGACACTACGAGCAGTACTTC
CATSGTGGRRHYEQYF
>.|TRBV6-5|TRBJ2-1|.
TGTGCCAGCAGTTACTTTGGGCCCATTTCCTACAATGAGCAGTTCTTC
CASSYFGPISYNEQFF
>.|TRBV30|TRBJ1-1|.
TGTGCCTGTACCGGGGATGAGGGCACTGAAGCTTTCTTT
CACTGDEGTEAFF
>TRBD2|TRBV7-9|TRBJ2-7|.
TGTGCCAGCAGCCTCCCCACCGGGACTAGCGGCGAGCAGTACTTC
CASSLPTGTSGEQYF
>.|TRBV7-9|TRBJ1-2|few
TGTGCCAGCTCCTCAGGCGAGGGCCCATATGGCTACACCTTC
CASSSGEGPYGYTF
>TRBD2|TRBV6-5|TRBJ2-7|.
TGTGCCAGCAGGGAGGGTTGGACTAGCGGCGAGCAGTACTTC
CASREGWTSGEQYF
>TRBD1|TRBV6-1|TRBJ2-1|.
TGTGCCAGCAGTGGTCAATGGACAGGCAGCTCCTACAATGAGCAGTTCTTC
CASSGQWTGSSYNEQFF
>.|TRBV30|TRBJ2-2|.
TGTGCCTGGAGGCGACAGGTCACCGGGGAGCTGTTTTTT
CAWRRQVTGELFF
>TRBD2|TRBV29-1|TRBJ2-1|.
TGCAGCGTTGGGAGGGAGGGCAGATACAATGAGCAGTTCTTC
CSVGREGRYNEQFF
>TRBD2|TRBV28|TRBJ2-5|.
TGTGCCAGCAGTTCACCGACTAGCGGGAGGTGGGGAGAGACCCAGTACTTC
CASSSPTSGRWGETQYF
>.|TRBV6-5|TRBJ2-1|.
TGTGCCAGCAGTCGGACGGGTGAGCAGTTCTTC
CASSRTGEQFF
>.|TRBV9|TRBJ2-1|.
TGTGCCAGCACCAAGCGTACTAGCTACAATGAGCAGTTCTTC
CASTKRTSYNEQFF
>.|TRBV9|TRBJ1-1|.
TGTGCCAGCAGCGTCTTGGGACGGATGAACACTGAAGCTTTCTTT
CASSVLGRMNTEAFF
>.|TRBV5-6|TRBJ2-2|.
TGTGCCAGCAGCCGACCCTCTCGCTCGAACACCGGGGAGCTGTTTTTT
CASSRPSRSNTGELFF
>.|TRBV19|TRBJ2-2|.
TGTGCCACCCCAAGGGAGATTGCGGGACCAGCCAGGTCAGGGGAGCTGTTTTTT
CATPREIAGPARSGELFF
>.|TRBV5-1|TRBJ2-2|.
TGCGCCAGCAGCTTGCGGTTAATGACCGGGGAGCTGTTTTTT
CASSLRLMTGELFF
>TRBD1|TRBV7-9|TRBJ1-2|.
TGTGCCAGCAGACCAGGGACAGAAAACTATGGCTACACCTTC
CASRPGTENYGYTF
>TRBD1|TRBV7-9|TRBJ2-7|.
TGTGCCAGCAGTAGTCCCGGGACAGGGGGCGTAGGTTTCTACGAGCAGTACTTC
CASSSPGTGGVGFYEQYF
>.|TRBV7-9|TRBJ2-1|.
TGTGCCAGCAGCCCCCAGGCTGGGGGGAGAGAAGGGGATGAGCAGTTCTTC
CASSPQAGGREGDEQFF
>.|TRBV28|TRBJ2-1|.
TGTGCCAGCAGTTTGTTCGGGAGAATGGGTAATGAGCAGTTCTTC
CASSLFGRMGNEQFF
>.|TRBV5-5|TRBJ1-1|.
TGTGCCAGCAGCTTGGGATGGTGGGGGAACACTGAAGCTTTCTTT
CASSLGWWGNTEAFF
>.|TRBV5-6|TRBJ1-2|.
TGTGCCAGCAGCGCCACCCTCGGTCTTCCGGCTGGCTACACCTTC
CASSATLGLPAGYTF
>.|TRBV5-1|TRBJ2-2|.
TGCGCCAGCAGTCGGCAGGGTTCTAGCGGGGAGCTGTTTTTT
CASSRQGSSGELFF
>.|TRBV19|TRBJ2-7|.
TGTGCCAGTAGTCCTCTCCGGGACGCCGACTCCTACGAGCAGTACTTC
CASSPLRDADSYEQYF
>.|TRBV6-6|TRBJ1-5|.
TGTGCCAGCAGTCCCCGGCCCCGAGGGGGCAATCAGCCCCAGCATTTT
CASSPRPRGGNQPQHF
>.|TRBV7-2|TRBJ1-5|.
TGTGCCAGCAGCTCCCTAGGTCAGCCCCAGCATTTT
CASSSLGQPQHF
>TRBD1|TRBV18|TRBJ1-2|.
TGTGCCAGCTCCCACCCGGGACAGGGAGTTCTTCGTGGCTACACCTTC
CASSHPGQGVLRGYTF
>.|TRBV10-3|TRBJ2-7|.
TGTGCCATCAGTGGGCAGGGGGCAACTAGCGGTCCCTACGAGCAGTACTTC
CAISGQGATSGPYEQYF
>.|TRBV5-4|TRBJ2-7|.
TGTGCCAGCAGCCCTAGTCTGCGAGGGAGTATCGACGAGCAGTACTTC
CASSPSLRGSIDEQYF
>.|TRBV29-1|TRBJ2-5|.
TGCAGCGTTGAACAGGGAGAGACCCAGTACTTC
CSVEQGETQYF
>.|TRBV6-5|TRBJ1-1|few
TGTGCCAGCAGTTACGGTGACAAGTACACTGAAGCTTTCTTT
CASSYGDKYTEAFF
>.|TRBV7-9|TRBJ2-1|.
TGTGCCAGCAGCGCCTTCAATGAGCAGTTCTTC
CASSAFNEQFF
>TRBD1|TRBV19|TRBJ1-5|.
TGTGCCAGTGAGACAGGGGGCGAACTCAATCAGCCCCAGCATTTT
CASETGGELNQPQHF
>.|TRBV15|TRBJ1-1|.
TGTGCCACCAGGGATCACACTGAAGCTTTCTTT
CATRDHTEAFF
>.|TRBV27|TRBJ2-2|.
TGTGCCAGCAGTTTATCCCGGCGAGAGACCGGGGAGCTGTTTTTT
CASSLSRRETGELFF
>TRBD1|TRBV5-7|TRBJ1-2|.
TGTGCCAGCAGCTTGGCCGGGACAGCTTATGGCTACACCTTC
CASSLAGTAYGYTF
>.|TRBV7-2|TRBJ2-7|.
TGTGCCAGCAGCTTAAGGTCTAGTTTCCACGAGCAGTACTTC
CASSLRSSFHEQYF
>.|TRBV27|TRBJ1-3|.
TGTGCCAGCAGTCCCTCCCAAGGAAACACCATATATTTT
CASSPSQGNTIYF
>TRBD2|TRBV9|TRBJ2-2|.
TGTGCCAGCAGCGTAGCTGCTAGCGGGAGTGCCGGGGAGCTGTTTTTT
CASSVAASGSAGELFF
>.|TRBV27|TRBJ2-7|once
TGTGCCAGTTCGAGGACTCCGACCTACGAGCAGTACTTC
CASSRTPTYEQYF
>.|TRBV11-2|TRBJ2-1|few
TGTGCCAGCAGCTTAGCTGGCGATGAGCAGTTCTTC
CASSLAGDEQFF
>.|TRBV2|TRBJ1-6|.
TGTGCCAGCAGCGTCCATAATTCACCCCTCCACTTT
CASSVHNSPLHF
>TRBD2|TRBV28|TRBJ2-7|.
TGTGCCAGCAGTCCACGGACTAGGGACCCCCACGAGCAGTACTTC
CASSPRTRDPHEQYF
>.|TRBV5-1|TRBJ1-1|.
TGCGCCAGCAGCTTGGGGGAAGGGGACACTGAAGCTTTCTTT
CASSLGEGDTEAFF
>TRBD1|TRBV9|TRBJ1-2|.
TGTGCCAGCAGACCCCCAGGGGGCACTAACTATGGCTACACCTTC
CASRPPGGTNYGYTF